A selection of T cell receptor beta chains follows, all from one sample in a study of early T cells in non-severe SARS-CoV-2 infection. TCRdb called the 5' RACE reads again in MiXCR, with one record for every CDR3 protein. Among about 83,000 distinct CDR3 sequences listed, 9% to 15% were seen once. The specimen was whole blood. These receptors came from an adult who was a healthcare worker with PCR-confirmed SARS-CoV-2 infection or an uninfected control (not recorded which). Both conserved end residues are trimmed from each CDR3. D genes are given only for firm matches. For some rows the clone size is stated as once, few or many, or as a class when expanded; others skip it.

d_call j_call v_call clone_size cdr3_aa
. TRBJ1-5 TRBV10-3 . AISVTGSMQPQH
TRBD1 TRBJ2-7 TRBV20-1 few SARGAGTGSYEQY
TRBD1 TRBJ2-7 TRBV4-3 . ASSQQRTGNYEQY
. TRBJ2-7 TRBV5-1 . ASSPTEAGLTYEQY
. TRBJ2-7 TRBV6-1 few ASTPSSYEQY
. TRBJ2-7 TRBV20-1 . SAKGLPGYEQY
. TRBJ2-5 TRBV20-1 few SAPVGVVDQETQY
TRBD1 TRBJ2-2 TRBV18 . ASSLTGTGSTGELF
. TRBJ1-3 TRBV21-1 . ASITGPNTIY
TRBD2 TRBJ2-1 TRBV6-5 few ASSYLKGLAGEDEQF
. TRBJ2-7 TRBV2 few ASRGYEQY
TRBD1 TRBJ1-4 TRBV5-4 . ASSLGDRAEKLF
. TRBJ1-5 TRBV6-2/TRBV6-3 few ASSYVVGNQPQH
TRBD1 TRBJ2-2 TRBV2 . ASSEAPGTVAGELF
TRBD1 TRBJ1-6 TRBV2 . ARRDRGPLH
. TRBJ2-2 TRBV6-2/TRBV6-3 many ASSFELGTGELF
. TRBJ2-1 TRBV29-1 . SAKTPADEQF
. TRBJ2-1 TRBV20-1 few SARSTRAFSYNEQF
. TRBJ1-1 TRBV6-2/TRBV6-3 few ASSSRGNTEAF
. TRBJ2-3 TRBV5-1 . ASSLAQGTDTQY
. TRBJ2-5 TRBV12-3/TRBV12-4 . ASSLGGAGKTQY
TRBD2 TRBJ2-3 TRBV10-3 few AISKGLAGADTQY
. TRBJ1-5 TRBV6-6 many ASSSPGTVLGGNQPQH
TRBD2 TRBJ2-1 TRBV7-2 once ASSLESGRAGEQF
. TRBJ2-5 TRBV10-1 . APPDPPQKGETQY
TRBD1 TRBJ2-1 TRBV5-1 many ASSWEGQGNDEQF
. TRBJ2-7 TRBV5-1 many ASSYSGGTYEQY
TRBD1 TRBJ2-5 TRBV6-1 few ASSAIGQGETQY
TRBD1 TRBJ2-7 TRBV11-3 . ASSPGQGAFREQY
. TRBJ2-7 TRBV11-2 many ASSLDRGSYEQY
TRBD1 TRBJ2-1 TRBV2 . AGSGQGYEQF
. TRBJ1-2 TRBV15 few ATSRDPVTTAGYT
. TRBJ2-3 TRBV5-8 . ASSLEGTSTDTQY
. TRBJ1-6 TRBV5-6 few ASSVLQGRDSPLH
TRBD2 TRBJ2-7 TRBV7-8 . ASSHRLAGDPEQY
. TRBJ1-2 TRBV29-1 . SVEDPSQSSPNYGYT
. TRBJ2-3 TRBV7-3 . ASSLLGGSTDTQY
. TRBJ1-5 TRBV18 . ASSTEGNQPQH
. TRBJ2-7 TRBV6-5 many ASSYGGNRDYDEQY
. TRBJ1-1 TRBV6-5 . ASSRGVSNTEAF
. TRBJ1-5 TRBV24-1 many ATSDLDQDQPQH
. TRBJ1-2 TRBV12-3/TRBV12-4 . ASSLVGGDYGYT
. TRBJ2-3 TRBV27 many ASSLRDFQDTQY
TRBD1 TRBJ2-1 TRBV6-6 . ASSRDSKYNEQF
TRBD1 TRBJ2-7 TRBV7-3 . ASSLNRGSYEQY
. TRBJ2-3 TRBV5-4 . ASSSIALADTQY
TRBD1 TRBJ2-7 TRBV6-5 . ASRRDRVSYEQY
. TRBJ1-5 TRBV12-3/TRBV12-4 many ASSPRNQPQH
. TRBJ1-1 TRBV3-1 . ASSPRGPDTEAF
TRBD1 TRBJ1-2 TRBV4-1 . ASSQWDRGDYGYT
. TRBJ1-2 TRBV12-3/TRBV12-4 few ASSPGVGANGYT
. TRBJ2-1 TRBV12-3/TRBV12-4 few ASSLAGIYNEQF
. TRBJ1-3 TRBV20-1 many SARVQGGNTIY
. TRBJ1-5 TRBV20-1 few SAGDSLNQPQH
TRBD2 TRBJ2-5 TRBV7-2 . ASSRGTSGRAEETQY
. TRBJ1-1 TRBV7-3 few ASSSGQISEAF
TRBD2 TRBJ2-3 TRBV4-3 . ASSRELAGGGRDTQY